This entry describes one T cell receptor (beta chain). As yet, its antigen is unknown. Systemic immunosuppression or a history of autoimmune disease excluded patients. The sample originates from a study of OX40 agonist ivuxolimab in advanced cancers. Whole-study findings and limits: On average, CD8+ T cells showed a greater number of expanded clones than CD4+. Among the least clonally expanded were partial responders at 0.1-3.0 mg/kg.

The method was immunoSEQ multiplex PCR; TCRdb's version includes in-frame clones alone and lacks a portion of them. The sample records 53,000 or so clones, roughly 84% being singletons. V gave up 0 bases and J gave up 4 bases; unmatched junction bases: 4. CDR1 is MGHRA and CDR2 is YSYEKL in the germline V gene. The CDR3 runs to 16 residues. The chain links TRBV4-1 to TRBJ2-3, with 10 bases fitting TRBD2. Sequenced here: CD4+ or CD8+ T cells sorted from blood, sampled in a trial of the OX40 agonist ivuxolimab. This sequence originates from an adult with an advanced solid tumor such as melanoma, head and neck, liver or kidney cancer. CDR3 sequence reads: CASSQEAGGRSDTQYF. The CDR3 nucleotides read TGCGCCAGCAGCCAAGAAGCGGGGGGGCGTTCAGATACGCAGTATTTT.